This TCR beta chain was sequenced in a study of cytomegalovirus exposure and HLA in healthy donors. The study's findings and limits: Researchers catalogued 160 or so TCR beta chains as cytomegalovirus-associated.

PCR primers comprised 60 Vbeta and 13 Jbeta primers. The method was immunoSEQ multiplex PCR; TCRdb's version includes in-frame clones alone and lacks a portion of them. This sample's clone table lists 150,000 to 200,000 clones. A note on this clone: The target antigen is unknown.

The germline CDR1 and CDR2 sequences are SEHNR and FQNEAQ (reference sequence). V shed 0 bases, J shed 7 bases, and the junction held 9 bases outside the gene matches. The CDR3 totals 16 residues. Material: PBMCs. The chain links TRBV7-9 to TRBJ2-7, with 10 bases lining up with TRBD1. The TCR sequence derives from a man younger than 40 in good health and CMV-seronegative. The CDR3 loop reads CASSLAWDRGRVEQYF. The DNA for the CDR3 is TGTGCCAGCAGCTTAGCCTGGGACAGGGGCCGAGTAGAGCAGTACTTC. The variable domain in full, with the rest retrieved from reference TRBV7-9 and TRBJ2-7, is DTGVSQNPRHKITKRGQNVTFRCDPISEHNRLYWYRQTLGQGPEFLTYFQNEAQLEKSRLLSDRFSAERPKGSFSTLEIQRTEQGDSAMYLCASSLAWDRGRVEQYFGPGTRLTVT.